This passage covers 14 T cell receptor beta chains from one sample sequenced in a study of blood T cells in healthy people across ages. A second PCR, run for roughly 6 to 11 cycles, used a sample-barcoded 5' primer plus a J-beta primer mix. TCRdb reanalysed the 5' RACE reads using MiXCR and keeps one entry per CDR3 protein. The table records fewer than 900,000 distinct CDR3 sequences, 36% of them present only once. The sequenced sample was blood. The receptors derive from a man aged 18-30 years in good health.

The V gene is TRBV27, the J gene TRBJ1-6, with TRBD1 identical over 7 bases. The CDR3 totals 18 residues. V dropped 3 bases and J dropped 6; count of bases not matched to a gene: 14. CDR1 MNHEY and CDR2 SMNVEV come from the germline V gene (reference sequence). This CDR3 reads CASSFLDTGVSGNSPLHF. The CDR3 DNA sequence: TGTGCCAGCAGTTTCCTCGATACAGGGGTTTCGGGTAATTCACCCCTCCACTTT.

The chain uses TRBV4-2 and TRBJ2-7; TRBD1 or TRBD2 may be the D gene (5 bases each). The J call is doubtful: the DNA matches TRBJ2-5 better. CDR3 length: 14 amino acids. Looked up from germline, CDR1 is LGHNA and CDR2 is YNFKEQ. DNA for the CDR3: TGTGCCAGCAGCCAAGCTAGCTTAGGGGCGACCCAGTACTTC. Its protein is CASSQASLGATQYF.

The chain uses TRBV14 and TRBJ2-7, with a possible D match to TRBD1 (5 bases). CDR3 length: 15 residues. Germline CDR1 SGHDN, CDR2 FVKESK. V gave up 0 bases and J gave up 3 bases, with 12 bases separating them. CDR3 DNA sequence: TGTGCCAGCAGCCAAGATTCAGGGATGAACTACGAGCAGTACTTC. Translating gives CASSQDSGMNYEQYF.

The V and J genes are TRBV5-1 and TRBJ2-7; D gene ambiguous. The CDR3 extends over 15 amino acids. The germline V gene encodes CDR1 SGHRS and CDR2 YFSETQ. The V gene lost 0 bases and the J gene lost 0 bases, with 10 bases spanning the gap. DNA for the CDR3: TGCGCCAGCAGCTTGGGGCCCGGTAGCTCCTACGAGCAGTACTTC. Translating gives CASSLGPGSSYEQYF.

The chain links TRBV27 to TRBJ2-3; 7 nucleotides line up with TRBD1. The CDR3 is 16 amino acids. With V trimmed by 5 bases and J by 5 bases, 13 bases remained unmatched. Germline loops: CDR1 MNHEY, CDR2 SMNVEV (reference sequence). For the CDR3, the DNA is TGTGCCAGCAGTATGGCCGGCGGACAGGTTCTAGATACGCAGTATTTT. Translating it yields CASSMAGGQVLDTQYF.

The V and J genes are TRBV14 and TRBJ1-1; D is unresolved. Germline V gene lookup returns CDR1 SGHDN and CDR2 FVKESK. CDR3 length: 13 residues. Trimming took off 3 bases at V and 7 bases at J, with 12 bases between the two ends. The CDR3 DNA sequence: TGTGCCAGCAGCCAGGTTGGAAGAAATGAAGCTTTCTTT. Its translation is CASSQVGRNEAFF.

The rearrangement uses TRBV4-3 and TRBJ2-2, with TRBD1 matching over 7 bases. Germline CDR1 reads LGHNA; CDR2 reads YSLEER. This CDR3 has 15 residues. Unmatched junction bases numbered 6, after V lost 1 base and J lost 7 bases. The CDR3 here is CASSQGTGGFGELFF. Written as DNA, the CDR3 is TGCGCCAGCAGCCAAGGGACAGGAGGTTTCGGGGAGCTGTTTTTT.

This clonotype was counted between two and nine times. The rearrangement uses TRBV6-2 or TRBV6-3 and TRBJ2-7; 9 bases fit TRBD2. CDR1 and CDR2 from the germline V gene are MNHEY and SVGEGT. V shed 6 bases and J 3 bases; nucleotides not matched to a gene: 0. CDR3 length: 12 amino acids. CDR3 in DNA: TGTGCCAGCAGGACTAGCGGCTACGAGCAGTACTTC. Translating it yields CASRTSGYEQYF.

This clonotype was seen a few times. V usage is TRBV20-1 and J usage is TRBJ2-4; D is unresolved. The V end was cut by 1 base, the J end by 0 bases, with 10 bases between. The CDR3 is 15 amino acids. CDR1 is DFQATT, CDR2 SNEGSKA, per germline (reference sequence). CDR3: CSARAPNLAKNIQYF. CDR3 coding DNA: TGCAGTGCTAGAGCGCCAAACCTAGCCAAAAACATTCAGTACTTC.

The V gene is TRBV20-1, the J gene TRBJ1-1; D uncertain. CDR1 and CDR2 from the germline V gene are DFQATT and SNEGSKA (reference sequence). The CDR3 covers 13 residues. The germline V and J ends were trimmed by 5 bases and 2 bases, with 12 bases remaining between them. CDR3 amino acids: CSAYSAFNTEAFF. CDR3 DNA sequence: TGCAGTGCTTATTCGGCCTTTAACACTGAAGCTTTCTTT.

This clonotype was detected only a few times. The genes are TRBV10-3 and TRBJ2-3, with D possibly being TRBD1 or TRBD2 (6 bases each). Germline V lookup: CDR1 ENHRY, CDR2 SYGVKD. V was cut by 10 bases and J by 2 bases, with 13 bases left in between. CDR3 size: 13 residues. CDR3 sequence reads: CATGGGNTDTQYF. In DNA, the CDR3 is TGTGCCACTGGAGGGGGGAACACAGATACGCAGTATTTT.

The chain links TRBV7-2 to TRBJ1-3, with 9 bases fitting TRBD1. Germline V gene data show CDR1 as SGHTA and CDR2 as FQGNSA. V lost 5 bases to trimming and J lost 4 bases; unmatched junction nucleotides: 9. This CDR3 spans 16 amino acids. Here the CDR3 reads CASSPGTGTAGNTIYF. The CDR3 bases are TGTGCCAGCAGCCCGGGGACAGGGACGGCGGGAAACACCATATATTTT.

The CDR3 region is CASSLAGTRYNSPLHF. In DNA form, the CDR3 reads TGCGCCAGCAGCTTGGCAGGGACCCGATATAATTCACCCCTCCACTTT. This chain connects TRBV5-1 to TRBJ1-6; D might be TRBD1 (5 bases). V dropped 0 bases and J dropped 4 bases, with 11 bases sitting between them. The CDR3 sequence is 16 residues long. Germline V gene data show CDR1 as SGHRS and CDR2 as YFSETQ.

Details on this clonotype: Being one base from a much bigger clone, this may be a read error. The V and J genes are TRBV6-6 and TRBJ2-7, with D possibly TRBD1 on 5 matching bases. The CDR3 runs to 14 residues. CDR1 MNHNY and CDR2 SVGAGI come from the germline V gene (reference sequence). V shed 8 bases and J shed 1 base, with 15 bases lying between them. Here the CDR3 reads CASRRSYRSYEQYF. Here the CDR3 DNA reads TGTGCCAGCCGTCGCTCATACAGGTCCTACGAGCAGTACTTC.